This entry concerns a single T cell receptor (beta chain). The germline V gene has CDR1 MDHEN and CDR2 SYDVKM. The CDR3 has 14 amino acids. V was cut by 5 bases and J by 8 bases, with 18 bases left in between. This sample stems from a study of blood T cell repertoires in COVID-19. Clones were sequenced by immunoSEQ multiplex PCR, and TCRdb holds only the in-frame ones, with some missing. The sample lists 150,000 to 200,000 clones; around 90% were seen once. This rearrangement joins TRBV28 to TRBJ1-2; tentative D call: TRBD1 (6 bases). This TCR was sampled from a human donor in a cohort sampled during active COVID-19. Sequencing was carried out using peripheral blood. The CDR3 is CASSRQDRRLGYTF. The CDR3 DNA reads as TGTGCCAGCAGTCGACAGGACAGACGGTTAGGCTACACCTTC.